What follows are 21 T cell receptor beta chains derived from one specimen sequenced in a study of blood T cell repertoires in COVID-19. This table comes from immunoSEQ multiplex PCR, and its TCRdb copy is limited to in-frame clones, with some not included. The sample records about 160,000 clones, more than 75% being singletons. Sequencing input: peripheral blood. The receptors stem from a man between 35 and 55 years old with acute or convalescent COVID-19.

The rearrangement joins TRBV2 to TRBJ2-2, with 8 bases lining up with TRBD1. Per the germline V gene, CDR1 is SNHLY and CDR2 is FYNNEI. This CDR3 region has 14 residues. After removal of 4 bases from V and 7 bases from J, the junction contained 5 bases not matched to a gene. The CDR3 loop reads CASSGRGQGGELFF. CDR3 DNA sequence: TGTGCCAGCAGTGGCAGGGGGCAGGGCGGGGAGCTGTTTTTT. Based on the CDR3 plus reference TRBV2 and TRBJ2-2, the full variable domain is EPEVTQTPSHQVTQMGQEVILRCVPISNHLYFYWYRQILGQKVEFLVSFYNNEISEKSEIFDDQFSVERPDGSNFTLKIRSTKLEDSAMYFCASSGRGQGGELFFGEGSRLTVL.

The gene calls are TRBV7-3 and TRBJ2-1; TRBD1 matches 7 bases. Germline CDR1 and CDR2: SGHTA and FQGTGA. Unmatched junction bases numbered 10, after V lost 6 bases and J lost 5 bases. The CDR3 length is 15 residues. The DNA for the CDR3 is TGTGCCAGCAGTAAGGGACAGCGCCTGGACAATGAGCAGTTCTTC. The encoded protein is CASSKGQRLDNEQFF.

The chain carries TRBV2 and TRBJ1-1; weak D call: TRBD1 (6 bases). The germline gives CDR1 SNHLY, CDR2 FYNNEI. The CDR3 contains 13 residues. Trimming stripped 5 bases from V and 6 bases from J, with 13 bases between. The CDR3 is CASSYRVGAEAFF. The CDR3 DNA reads as TGTGCCAGCAGTTACAGGGTAGGCGCTGAAGCTTTCTTT.

The V and J genes are TRBV9 and TRBJ2-3; TRBD2 matches at 12 bases. J gave up 1 base and V 3 bases, and 3 bases lay outside the gene matches. From germline, CDR1 is SGDLS and CDR2 YYNGEE. The CDR3 consists of 16 residues. CDR3 DNA: TGTGCCAGCAGCGACGGACTAGCGGGGCGCACAGATACGCAGTATTTT. It yields the protein CASSDGLAGRTDTQYF.

The chain is built from TRBV7-2 and TRBJ2-2; 7 bases map to TRBD2. CDR1 and CDR2 from the germline V gene are SGHTA and FQGNSA. V lost 5 bases and J lost 4; bases outside the gene matches: 13. This CDR3 is built from 17 residues. CDR3 coding DNA: TGTGCCAGCAGCCCAGTCCCCGGGACTATCCCCACCGGGGAGCTGTTTTTT. This encodes CASSPVPGTIPTGELFF.

This clone appeared a single time. This chain connects TRBV15 to TRBJ2-5; weak D call: TRBD2 (6 bases). This CDR3 is 15 amino acids long. Germline V CDR1 and CDR2: LNHNV, YYDKDF (reference sequence). V was clipped by 3 bases and J by 7 bases, with 18 bases between them. The CDR3 protein is CATSSPGLAARTQYF. The CDR3 bases are TGTGCCACCAGCAGCCCGGGACTTGCCGCGAGGACCCAGTACTTC.

This chain links TRBV12-5 with TRBJ1-2; possible D gene TRBD1, 6 bases. Per the germline V gene, CDR1 is LGHNT and CDR2 is FRNRAP. Between the trimmed V and J ends, which lost 4 bases and 4 bases, there was a span of 19 bases. The length of the CDR3 is 16 residues. Written as DNA, the CDR3 is TGTGCTAGTGGTTCACAAGGACAGTATAGGAGCTATGGCTACACCTTC. It translates to CASGSQGQYRSYGYTF.

This clone was seen more than once but under ten times. The chain has TRBV12-3 or TRBV12-4 and TRBJ1-2, with D possibly matching TRBD1 (5 bases). This CDR3 has 13 amino acids. The V and J ends lost 5 bases and 8 bases respectively, with 15 bases between them. The chain's CDR3 is CASSGAREVGYTF. The DNA of the CDR3 is TGTGCCAGCAGTGGGGCCAGGGAAGTCGGCTACACCTTC.

The gene calls are TRBV3-1 (or the pseudogene TRBV3-2) and TRBJ2-3; a weak D match, TRBD2 (6 bases). This CDR3 is 15 amino acids long. The germline CDR1 and CDR2 sequences are LGHDT and YNNKEL (reference sequence). Trimming pared 5 bases from V and 7 bases from J, leaving 19 bases between. The CDR3 bases are TGTGCCAGCAGCGCGGGACTCTCGACCCGTCATACGCAGTATTTT. This gives the protein CASSAGLSTRHTQYF.

The rearrangement uses TRBV28 and TRBJ1-4; D might be TRBD1 (6 bases). The V end lost 3 bases, the J end lost 2 bases, and 10 bases lay between the germline ends. Germline assignment: CDR1 MDHEN and CDR2 SYDVKM. CDR3 length equals 15 residues. CDR3 nucleotides: TGTGCCAGCAGTTTTTTCAGGGGCACTAATGAAAAACTGTTTTTT. Translating gives CASSFFRGTNEKLFF.

V is TRBV5-6 and J is TRBJ1-2, with 7 bases that match TRBD1. V shed 5 bases, J shed 4 bases, and the junction held 11 bases outside the gene matches. The CDR3 runs 15 residues. Germline CDR1 is SGHDT and CDR2 is YYEEEE. The CDR3 coding sequence is TGTGCCAGCAGACGAGACAGGGATCGATCCTATGGCTACACCTTC. It codes for CASRRDRDRSYGYTF.

The rearrangement uses TRBV3-1 (or the pseudogene TRBV3-2) and TRBJ1-2, with TRBD1 matching 8 bases. Germline-derived CDR1 and CDR2 are LGHDT and YNNKEL (reference sequence). The CDR3 spans 15 residues. V gave up 5 bases and J gave up 3 bases; unmatched junction bases: 8. CDR3 residues: CASSSISGGDYGYTF. Written as DNA, the CDR3 is TGTGCCAGCAGCTCCATTTCAGGGGGCGACTATGGCTACACCTTC.

The chain couples TRBV6-5 to TRBJ2-2; 8 nucleotides line up with TRBD2. The V gene end was trimmed by 5 bases and the J gene end by 5 bases; junction bases not matched to a gene: 4. The CDR3 runs 14 residues. Germline lookup yields CDR1 MNHEY and CDR2 SVGAGI. CDR3 sequence (DNA): TGTGCCAGCAGTCCGGGGGGGGGAACCGGGGAGCTGTTTTTT. This codes for CASSPGGGTGELFF.

The chain has TRBV4-3 and TRBJ1-5; maybe TRBD1 (6 bases). Trimming removed 0 bases at V and 9 bases at J, with 15 bases between. This CDR3 has 15 amino acids. CDR1 is LGHNA and CDR2 is YSLEER in the germline V gene. The CDR3 DNA sequence: TGCGCCAGCAGCCAAGACCGACAGGCTGGACGGCCCCAGCATTTT. It codes for CASSQDRQAGRPQHF.

V gene TRBV11-2 combines with J gene TRBJ1-2, with a weak D call TRBD1 (6 bases). V was shortened by 8 bases and J by 8 bases, with 18 bases between the two germline ends. The CDR3 is made up of 13 amino acids. Germline CDR1 and CDR2: SGHAT and FQNNGV. The CDR3 spells CASGKETGSGYTF. DNA of the CDR3: TGTGCCAGCGGCAAAGAAACAGGGTCCGGCTACACCTTC.

This chain uses TRBV3-1 (or the pseudogene TRBV3-2) with TRBJ1-6; 8 positions agree with TRBD1. The germline CDR1 and CDR2 sequences are LGHDT and YNNKEL (reference sequence). Unmatched junction bases numbered 4, after V lost 0 bases and J lost 9 bases. The CDR3 consists of 15 residues. The CDR3: CASSQEDRAASPLHF. CDR3 in DNA: TGTGCCAGCAGCCAAGAGGACAGGGCGGCTTCACCCCTCCACTTT.

V is TRBV5-1 and J is TRBJ1-6; no firm D call. V lost 1 base to trimming and J lost 7 bases, with 9 bases between them. Germline CDR1 SGHRS, CDR2 YFSETQ. The CDR3 is 14 amino acids. DNA for the CDR3: TGCGCCAGCAGCTTGCTGACGGAGAATTCACCCCTCCACTTT. Its translation: CASSLLTENSPLHF. Using reference TRBV5-1 and TRBJ1-6 for the parts outside the CDR3, the full variable domain is KAGVTQTPRYLIKTRGQQVTLSCSPISGHRSVSWYQQTPGQGLQFLFEYFSETQRNKGNFPGRFSGRQFSNSRSEMNVSTLELGDSALYLCASSLLTENSPLHFGNGTRLTVT.

The rearrangement links TRBV24-1 to TRBJ2-4; no definite D call. CDR3 length: 11 residues. V dropped 3 bases and J dropped 10 bases, with 6 bases sitting between them. Germline V gene sequence: CDR1 KGHDR, CDR2 SFDVKD. The CDR3, as DNA: TGTGCCACCAGTGATGAGGAGATTCAGTACTTC. Translated, it gives CATSDEEIQYF.

This clone appeared once. The rearrangement joins TRBV5-1 to TRBJ2-2; 11 bases are a match to TRBD1. This CDR3 is 16 amino acids long. Trimming removed 3 bases from V and 7 bases from J; junction bases left unmatched: 8. Germline V gene sequence: CDR1 SGHRS, CDR2 YFSETQ. Written as DNA, the CDR3 is TGCGCCAGCAGCTACTCCGGGACAGGGGGAGGCGGGGAGCTGTTTTTT. Translated: CASSYSGTGGGGELFF.

The rearrangement uses TRBV6-5 and TRBJ2-3, with D possibly being TRBD1 (6 bases). The germline V and J ends were trimmed by 2 bases and 3 bases, with 9 bases remaining between them. There are 14 residues in the CDR3. CDR1 and CDR2 from the germline V gene are MNHEY and SVGAGI. The CDR3 spells CASSYGGRTDTQYF. The CDR3 DNA reads TGTGCCAGCAGTTACGGGGGCCGGACAGATACGCAGTATTTT.

V is TRBV4-2 and J is TRBJ1-2; 7 bases match TRBD1. Per germline, CDR1 LGHNA and CDR2 YNFKEQ. The length of the CDR3 is 15 residues. The V and J ends lost 1 base and 4 bases, in that order; junction bases with no gene match: 6. CDR3 sequence (DNA): TGTGCCAGCAGCCAAGGAGTGAGGGGGCCCTATGGCTACACCTTC. Its translation is CASSQGVRGPYGYTF.